Shown below are 25 T cell receptor beta chains from a single sample sequenced in a study of OX40 agonist ivuxolimab in advanced cancers. TCRdb's table, derived via immunoSEQ multiplex PCR, lists solely in-frame clones and lacks some. The sample consists of tens of thousands of clones, roughly 89% of them appearing once. The material was CD4+ or CD8+ T cells sorted from blood, obtained in a trial of the OX40 agonist ivuxolimab. The receptors here all came from an adult with an advanced solid tumor such as melanoma, head and neck, liver or kidney cancer.

The chain combines TRBV7-2 with TRBJ2-5; D call uncertain. Germline assignment: CDR1 SGHTA and CDR2 FQGNSA. V lost 6 bases and J lost 5, with 7 bases in between. The CDR3 runs to 11 residues. For the CDR3, the DNA is TGTGCCAGCAGAGAATTGGAGACCCAGTACTTC. It is translated as CASRELETQYF.

This chain joins TRBV28 and TRBJ1-1, with 8 nucleotides matching TRBD1. There are 12 residues in the CDR3. With 5 bases clipped from V and 11 bases from J, the junction kept 7 bases outside the gene matches. Germline CDR1 MDHEN, CDR2 SYDVKM. DNA for the CDR3: TGTGCCAGCAGTCAAGGACAGGGCGCGGCTTTCTTT. Translated: CASSQGQGAAFF.

This chain joins TRBV7-2 and TRBJ2-1; D may be TRBD2 (7 bases). The germline gives CDR1 SGHTA, CDR2 FQGNSA. CDR3 length: 15 amino acids. The V end was cut by 4 bases, the J end by 2 bases, with 12 bases between. CDR3 in amino acids: CASSSGGPAYNEQFF. CDR3 DNA sequence: TGTGCCAGCAGCTCCGGGGGGCCGGCCTACAATGAGCAGTTCTTC. The full variable domain, rest sourced from reference TRBV7-2 and TRBJ2-1, is GAGVSQSPSNKVTEKGKDVELRCDPISGHTALYWYRQSLGQGLEFLIYFQGNSAPDKSGLPSDRFSAERTGGSVSTLTIQRTQQEDSAVYLCASSSGGPAYNEQFFGPGTRLTVL.

The chain links TRBV4-2 to TRBJ2-1; TRBD2 agrees at 13 bases. This CDR3 is 15 amino acids long. The V segment lost 5 bases and the J segment 5 bases; nucleotides outside the gene matches: 3. The germline CDR1 and CDR2 sequences are LGHNA and YNFKEQ. The CDR3 here is CASSWTSGGDNEQFF. CDR3 bases: TGTGCCAGCAGCTGGACTAGCGGGGGAGACAATGAGCAGTTCTTC.

CDR3 residues: CATRRAAGTDTQYF. Here the CDR3 DNA reads TGTGCCACCAGAAGGGCAGCTGGCACAGATACGCAGTATTTT. The V and J genes are TRBV6-6 and TRBJ2-3; D not certain. The CDR3 runs 14 residues. Per germline, CDR1 MNHNY and CDR2 SVGAGI (reference sequence). The ends were cut back, 10 bases at V and 1 base at J, with 15 bases in the middle.

This rearrangement joins TRBV7-9 to TRBJ2-6; no reliable D call. Trimming took off 2 bases at V and 4 bases at J, with 15 bases between the two ends. The CDR3 length is 17 residues. The germline V gene encodes CDR1 SEHNR and CDR2 FQNEAQ (reference sequence). The CDR3 region has the DNA TGTGCCAGCAGCTTAAGGTCAGGTCCCATCGGGGCCAACGTCCTGACTTTC. Its protein is CASSLRSGPIGANVLTF.

CDR3 DNA sequence: TGCGCCAGCAGCGTCGGGTCTGGCAATGAGCAGTTCTTC. Amino acid sequence: CASSVGSGNEQFF. V usage is TRBV5-1 and J usage is TRBJ2-1, with no clear D. V was pared by 4 bases and J by 6 bases, with 11 bases between. The CDR3 is 13 amino acids. Per the germline V gene, CDR1 is SGHRS and CDR2 is YFSETQ.

V gene TRBV6-5 combines with J gene TRBJ2-2, with D uncertain. V lost 3 bases, J lost 4 bases, and 6 bases lay in between. The CDR3 extends over 13 amino acids. Germline V gene sequence: CDR1 MNHEY, CDR2 SVGAGI. The CDR3, as DNA: TGTGCCAGCAGTTATGATCTCACCGGGGAGCTGTTTTTT. It is translated as CASSYDLTGELFF.

This clone was counted a single time. The DNA for the CDR3 is TGTGCCAGCAGCTGGTCGACAGTCTTGGAACCCTACGAGCAGTACTTC. Its protein product is CASSWSTVLEPYEQYF. The chain combines TRBV5-6 with TRBJ2-7; a weak D match, TRBD1 (5 bases). The V end was cut by 3 bases, the J end by 2 bases, with 18 bases between. Per the germline V gene, CDR1 is SGHDT and CDR2 is YYEEEE. The CDR3 is 16 amino acids.

This sequence joins TRBV18 and TRBJ2-3; unclear D gene. Trimming shortened V by 1 base and J by 5 bases, and 16 bases separated the two germline ends. The CDR3 is made up of 16 amino acids. The V gene's germline CDR1 is KGHSH and CDR2 LQKENI. CDR3 DNA: TGTGCCAGCTCACCACATGCCGATCCAAGAGTAGATACGCAGTATTTT. The encoded protein is CASSPHADPRVDTQYF.

The chain is built from TRBV5-1 and TRBJ2-4; D is unresolved. The germline gives CDR1 SGHRS, CDR2 YFSETQ. The CDR3 extends over 15 amino acids. The ends were cut back, 4 bases at V and 0 bases at J, with 11 bases in the middle. The CDR3 region has the DNA TGCGCCAGCAGCGAATGGACGTCAGCCAAAAACATTCAGTACTTC. Protein product: CASSEWTSAKNIQYF.

In its sample, this clone was seen a few times. The J gene is TRBJ1-2, the V gene TRBV7-9, with a possible D match to TRBD1 (5 bases). Between the trimmed V and J ends, which lost 3 bases and 5 bases, there was a span of 13 bases. The CDR3 is 14 amino acids. The germline CDR1 and CDR2 sequences are SEHNR and FQNEAQ (reference sequence). CDR3 in amino acids: CASSLSRELYGYTF. In DNA form, the CDR3 reads TGTGCCAGCAGCTTGAGCAGGGAATTGTATGGCTACACCTTC. The full variable domain, in which reference TRBV7-9 and TRBJ1-2 provide the parts outside the CDR3, is DTGVSQNPRHKITKRGQNVTFRCDPISEHNRLYWYRQTLGQGPEFLTYFQNEAQLEKSRLLSDRFSAERPKGSFSTLEIQRTEQGDSAMYLCASSLSRELYGYTFGSGTRLTVV.

The chain employs TRBV28 and TRBJ2-3, with 7 nucleotides matching TRBD2. The CDR3 loop spans 13 amino acids. In germline, CDR1 is MDHEN, CDR2 SYDVKM. The junction had 3 bases not matched to a gene; V was cut back by 5 bases and J by 4 bases. This CDR3 reads CASSPRGADTQYF. The CDR3 coding sequence is TGTGCCAGCAGTCCCCGGGGGGCAGATACGCAGTATTTT. Filled out from reference TRBV28 and TRBJ2-3, the complete variable domain reads DVKVTQSSRYLVKRTGEKVFLECVQDMDHENMFWYRQDPGLGLRLIYFSYDVKMKEKGDIPEGYSVSREKKERFSLILESASTNQTSMYLCASSPRGADTQYFGPGTRLTVL.

The J gene is TRBJ2-7, the V gene TRBV9; 8 positions agree with TRBD2. The trim removed 4 bases at V and 2 bases at J, leaving 11 bases unmatched. The CDR3 consists of 16 residues. From germline, CDR1 is SGDLS and CDR2 YYNGEE. CDR3 in amino acids: CASSPPGTSLTYEQYF. The CDR3 coding sequence is TGTGCCAGCAGCCCCCCCGGGACTAGTCTTACCTACGAGCAGTACTTC.

This clone appeared once. This chain links TRBV7-2 with TRBJ2-7; D remains ambiguous. V was pared by 4 bases and J by 0 bases, with 16 bases between. The CDR3 has 16 residues. Germline-derived CDR1 and CDR2 are SGHTA and FQGNSA. The CDR3: CASSSSPADLSYEQYF. CDR3 nucleotide sequence: TGTGCCAGCAGCTCCTCCCCGGCGGACCTCTCCTACGAGCAGTACTTC.

This clone was observed once. The same CDR3 arises from other DNA sequences in this sample as well. The chain combines TRBV7-2 with TRBJ1-5; perhaps TRBD1 as D (5 bases). Germline CDR1 and CDR2: SGHTA and FQGNSA. CDR3 length: 14 residues. Trimming cost V 5 bases and J 10 bases, with 18 bases left between them. The CDR3 DNA sequence: TGTGCCAGCAGCATTTTGGGCGGGGCGGGTCCCCAGCATTTT. It is translated as CASSILGGAGPQHF.

The chain couples TRBV4-3 to TRBJ1-5; D not resolved. V lost 0 bases and J lost 5, with 11 bases in between. Germline values: CDR1 LGHNA, CDR2 YSLEER. The CDR3 has 15 residues. CDR3 DNA sequence: TGCGCCAGCAGCCAAGAAAGGGAGGGATATCAGCCCCAGCATTTT. It is translated as CASSQEREGYQPQHF.

This sequence joins TRBV14 and TRBJ2-1; D unresolved. Germline CDR1 and CDR2: SGHDN and FVKESK. Trimming pared 3 bases from V and 1 base from J, leaving 7 bases between. The length of the CDR3 is 14 residues. CDR3 sequence (DNA): TGTGCCAGCAGCCAGTTCCAATCCTACAATGAGCAGTTCTTC. This gives the protein CASSQFQSYNEQFF.

The rearrangement joins TRBV7-9 to TRBJ2-1; 10 nucleotides align to TRBD2. Germline lookup yields CDR1 SEHNR and CDR2 FQNEAQ (reference sequence). The CDR3 runs to 16 residues. Losses at the gene ends were 5 bases for V and 7 bases for J; bases not matched to a gene: 11. The CDR3 spells CASSVLAGATMNEQFF. The CDR3 nucleotides are TGTGCCAGCAGCGTCCTAGCGGGAGCGACTATGAATGAGCAGTTCTTC.

The table lists this clone with a count of one. The chain combines TRBV7-9 with TRBJ1-3, with a tentative D call TRBD1 (6 bases). CDR1 is SEHNR, CDR2 FQNEAQ, per germline (reference sequence). V was cut by 5 bases and J by 4 bases, with 12 bases left in between. This CDR3 spans 14 amino acids. The CDR3 region has the DNA TGTGCCAGCAGCGCCTGGGGGCAGGGAAACACCATATATTTT. Amino acid sequence: CASSAWGQGNTIYF.

This clone was recorded only once. V usage is TRBV5-4 and J usage is TRBJ2-7, with D possibly TRBD1 on 6 matching bases. CDR3 length: 12 amino acids. With 4 bases removed from V and 3 bases from J, the gap between germline ends came to 8 bases. Per germline, CDR1 SGHNT and CDR2 YYREEE (reference sequence). Written as DNA, the CDR3 is TGTGCCAGCAGCACGACAGGCTACGAGCAGTACTTC. Its protein is CASSTTGYEQYF.

The genes are TRBV5-1 and TRBJ2-7; TRBD1 is a possible D gene (6 bases). This CDR3 region has 14 residues. V lost 4 bases and J lost 2, with 13 bases in between. CDR1 is SGHRS and CDR2 is YFSETQ in the germline V gene. The DNA for the CDR3 is TGCGCCAGCAGCCCTACACAGGGTCCCTACGAGCAGTACTTC. This encodes CASSPTQGPYEQYF.

The chain joins TRBV11-1 to TRBJ1-1; 7 nucleotides match TRBD1. J was trimmed by 0 bases and V by 4 bases; bases with no gene match: 8. CDR3 length: 16 residues. Germline CDR1 is SGHAT and CDR2 is FQDESV (reference sequence). CDR3: CASSSRQGSMNTEAFF. The CDR3 region has the DNA TGTGCCAGCAGCTCCCGACAGGGAAGCATGAACACTGAAGCTTTCTTT.

This clone was found once. The chain couples TRBV6-1 to TRBJ1-6; TRBD1 aligns across 8 bases. V lost 5 bases to trimming and J lost 13 bases; unmatched junction nucleotides: 10. The CDR3 consists of 14 residues. Germline V CDR1 and CDR2: MNHNS, SASEGT. In DNA, the CDR3 is TGTGCCAGCAGTTGGACAGGGTGGGGGACGCCCCTCCACTTT. The encoded protein is CASSWTGWGTPLHF.

The chain carries TRBV19 and TRBJ1-3; D may be TRBD1 (5 bases). Trimming cost V 4 bases and J 0 bases, with 16 bases left between them. This CDR3 spans 17 amino acids. Germline loops: CDR1 LNHDA, CDR2 SQIVND (reference sequence). The CDR3 loop reads CASSNLGATSSGNTIYF. DNA for the CDR3: TGTGCCAGTAGTAATCTCGGGGCGACGTCCTCTGGAAACACCATATATTTT.